This T cell receptor (beta chain) derives from a study of OX40 agonist ivuxolimab in advanced cancers. About the research overall: Patients took ivuxolimab, an agonistic anti-OX40 (CD134) antibody. Two patients with cutaneous melanoma and one with hepatocellular carcinoma, three in total, showed partial responses.

The CDR3 runs to 14 residues. CDR1 and CDR2 (germline): LNHDA, SQIVND (reference sequence). The ends were cut back, 5 bases at V and 7 bases at J, with 18 bases in the middle. Comments on this clone: The target antigen is unknown.

Study outcomes and limitations: The expanded peripheral T cells' antigen specificity was not determined.

Method: immunoSEQ multiplex PCR; TCRdb's copy keeps in-frame clones and lacks some. The data show roughly 64,000 clones, 84% seen once. The clonotype originates from an adult with an advanced solid tumor such as melanoma, head and neck, liver or kidney cancer. Sequenced material: CD4+ or CD8+ T cells sorted from blood, taken in a trial of the OX40 agonist ivuxolimab. This rearrangement joins TRBV19 to TRBJ2-7, with a possible D match to TRBD1 (6 bases). The chain's CDR3 is CASSVRDISTEQYF. The CDR3 nucleotides read TGTGCCAGTAGTGTCCGGGACATCTCTACGGAGCAGTACTTC.